Listed below are T cell receptor beta chains from one sample, sequenced in a study of T-cell memory formation after mild COVID-19. Each CDR3 protein is one row after TCRdb ran MiXCR on the 5' RACE reads. This sample has 340,000 or so distinct CDR3 sequences, with over 10% found just once. Sequencing used PBMCs or a T cell subset sorted from them (not recorded which). The origin of the receptors is a man aged 18-30 years who had mild COVID-19 (a few samples of this study predate the infection). Cell type and time point are not known. The CDR3 runs from the conserved cysteine through the conserved F or W. D genes are given only for firm matches. Clone size is given for some rows only: seen once, a few or many times, or a class if the clone is expanded.

clone size	D gene	V gene	J gene	CDR3 protein	CDR3 DNA
NA	NA	TRBV27	TRBJ2-3	CASSFVSPGTDTQYF	TGTGCCAGCAGTTTTGTGTCCCCCGGCACAGATACGCAGTATTTT
NA	TRBD1	TRBV5-1	TRBJ1-3	CASSERTGETTIYF	TGCGCCAGCAGCGAAAGGACAGGGGAAACCACCATATATTTT
few	TRBD1	TRBV5-5	TRBJ2-1	CASSQEDRGYNEQFF	TGTGCCAGCAGCCAGGAAGACAGGGGCTACAATGAGCAGTTCTTC
few	NA	TRBV4-1	TRBJ2-3	CASSQYRNLRDTQYF	TGCGCCAGCAGCCAATATCGGAACCTTCGGGATACGCAGTATTTT
many	NA	TRBV12-3/TRBV12-4	TRBJ1-1	CASRAPGRPNIIGTEAFF	TGTGCCAGCAGAGCCCCGGGACGCCCGAACATTATAGGGACTGAAGCTTTCTTT
NA	TRBD1	TRBV7-8	TRBJ2-5	CASTITGGQFGETQYF	TGTGCCAGCACTATAACAGGGGGCCAGTTTGGAGAGACCCAGTACTTC
NA	NA	TRBV7-2	TRBJ1-5	CASSFSGQNNQPQHF	TGTGCCAGCAGCTTTTCGGGACAAAACAATCAGCCCCAGCATTTT
many	TRBD2	TRBV7-6	TRBJ2-5	CASGNGGAETQYF	TGTGCGAGCGGGAACGGCGGGGCAGAGACCCAGTACTTC
few	TRBD1	TRBV29-1	TRBJ2-1	CSVRQGIDEQFF	TGCAGCGTACGACAGGGGATCGATGAGCAGTTCTTC
NA	NA	TRBV4-3	TRBJ1-2	CASSQDRGDFYGYTF	TGCGCCAGCAGCCAAGATCGGGGGGACTTCTATGGCTACACCTTC
few	NA	TRBV15	TRBJ2-3	CATSRGSDTQYF	TGTGCCACCAGCAGAGGTTCAGATACGCAGTATTTT
few	NA	TRBV7-9	TRBJ2-3	CASSLLPGALRTDTQYF	TGTGCCAGCAGCTTATTACCAGGGGCCCTCCGCACAGATACGCAGTATTTT
NA	NA	TRBV7-6	TRBJ2-7	CASSLEAGEVEYEQYF	TGTGCCAGCAGCTTAGAGGCAGGGGAGGTCGAATACGAGCAGTACTTC
few	TRBD2	TRBV11-2	TRBJ2-3	CASSLGTSGGYTDTQYF	TGTGCCAGCAGCTTAGGGACTAGCGGGGGATACACAGATACGCAGTATTTT
NA	TRBD2	TRBV4-3	TRBJ2-5	CASSLLAGGTQYF	TGCGCCAGCAGCCTGCTCGCGGGGGGGACCCAGTACTTC
many	NA	TRBV20-1	TRBJ2-3	CSAEAGTANTDTQYF	TGCAGTGCAGAGGCGGGGACAGCCAACACAGATACGCAGTATTTT
NA	NA	TRBV20-1	TRBJ1-1	CSATNTGPTEAFF	TGCAGTGCTACCAACACGGGGCCCACTGAAGCTTTCTTT
NA	NA	TRBV6-6	TRBJ2-4	CASTPSTLHGIQYF	TGTGCCAGCACCCCATCCACGTTACATGGCATTCAGTACTTC
NA	NA	TRBV28	TRBJ2-6	CASSIPPGAGANVLTF	TGTGCCAGCAGTATCCCCCCAGGGGCTGGGGCCAACGTCCTGACTTTC
few	NA	TRBV28	TRBJ1-1	CASSLTLGKYTEAFF	TGTGCCAGCAGTTTAACTCTAGGGAAATACACTGAAGCTTTCTTT
NA	NA	TRBV15	TRBJ2-4	CATQSGGLAKNIQYF	TGTGCCACCCAAAGTGGGGGCCTAGCCAAAAACATTCAGTACTTC
NA	NA	TRBV29-1	TRBJ2-3	CSVVYGPDTQYF	TGCAGCGTTGTATACGGGCCAGATACGCAGTATTTT
many	NA	TRBV7-9	TRBJ1-1	CASSFQTGNTEAFF	TGTGCCAGCAGCTTCCAGACAGGAAACACTGAAGCTTTCTTT
many	NA	TRBV6-5	TRBJ2-7	CASRRQHLSYEQYF	TGTGCCAGCAGGAGACAGCACCTCTCGTACGAGCAGTACTTC
many	NA	TRBV5-6	TRBJ2-7	CASSPGSYEQYF	TGTGCCAGTAGTCCAGGGTCCTACGAGCAGTACTTC
NA	TRBD1	TRBV19	TRBJ1-2	CASSPPDRGHTF	TGTGCCAGTAGTCCTCCCGACAGGGGTCACACCTTC
few	NA	TRBV6-5	TRBJ1-1	CASSYSRASHTEAFF	TGTGCCAGCAGTTACTCTAGGGCTTCGCACACTGAAGCTTTCTTT
NA	NA	TRBV5-1	TRBJ1-2	CASSLVAEGGYTF	TGCGCCAGCAGCTTGGTGGCGGAGGGTGGCTACACCTTC
NA	NA	TRBV5-1	TRBJ1-5	CASSLFPDSNQPQHF	TGCGCCAGCAGCTTATTTCCAGATAGCAATCAGCCCCAGCATTTT
NA	NA	TRBV6-2/TRBV6-3	TRBJ2-5	CASSLPPRDQYF	TGTGCCAGCAGTTTACCCCCGAGGGACCAGTACTTC
few	NA	TRBV20-1	TRBJ1-5	CSAIEGLNQPQHF	TGCAGTGCTATCGAGGGGCTCAATCAGCCCCAGCATTTT
few	NA	TRBV6-5	TRBJ1-2	CASRSQALYGYTF	TGTGCCAGCAGGTCCCAGGCCTTGTATGGCTACACCTTC
NA	TRBD2	TRBV7-2	TRBJ2-3	CASSKQRGGSTDTQYF	TGTGCCAGCAGCAAACAGCGGGGGGGCTCCACAGATACGCAGTATTTT
few	TRBD2	TRBV7-6	TRBJ2-7	CASSWDAGGPNEQYF	TGTGCCAGCAGCTGGGATGCGGGGGGGCCCAACGAGCAGTACTTC
few	TRBD2	TRBV20-1	TRBJ2-3	CSARDDGSGGTTDTQYF	TGCAGTGCTAGAGATGACGGGAGCGGGGGGACCACAGATACGCAGTATTTT
few	TRBD1	TRBV7-6	TRBJ1-2	CASSFRDRAAFASYGYTF	TGTGCCAGCAGCTTTAGGGACAGGGCGGCCTTTGCAAGCTATGGCTACACCTTC
NA	NA	TRBV15	TRBJ2-3	CATRGGPARPDTQYF	TGTGCCACCAGAGGGGGTCCAGCTCGCCCAGATACGCAGTATTTT
few	NA	TRBV5-1	TRBJ2-2	CASGDFRIGADTGELFF	TGCGCCAGCGGGGACTTCAGAATTGGGGCGGACACCGGGGAGCTGTTTTTT
NA	TRBD2	TRBV30	TRBJ2-3	CACSLAGADTQYF	TGTGCCTGTTCACTAGCGGGGGCGGATACGCAGTATTTT
many	NA	TRBV20-1	TRBJ1-5	CSARDGGNQPQHF	TGCAGTGCTAGAGATGGGGGCAATCAGCCCCAGCATTTT
NA	NA	TRBV7-9	TRBJ1-4	CASSRGTNEKLFF	TGTGCCAGCAGCCGGGGGACTAATGAAAAACTGTTTTTT
NA	NA	TRBV6-5	TRBJ2-7	CASSYTSALNYEQYF	TGTGCCAGCAGTTACACCTCGGCACTCAATTACGAGCAGTACTTC
many	NA	TRBV6-5	TRBJ2-4	CASAAKNIQYF	TGTGCCAGCGCGGCCAAAAACATTCAGTACTTC
many	NA	TRBV5-6	TRBJ2-2	CASSLTEPANTGELFF	TGTGCCAGCAGCCTGACAGAGCCCGCGAACACCGGGGAGCTGTTTTTT
many	TRBD1	TRBV7-2	TRBJ1-2	CASSFSGGDYGYTF	TGTGCCAGCAGCTTCTCAGGGGGAGACTATGGCTACACCTTC
few	TRBD2	TRBV5-1	TRBJ2-5	CASSAQTSGGQETQYF	TGCGCCAGCAGCGCCCAGACTAGCGGGGGCCAAGAGACCCAGTACTTC
few	TRBD2	TRBV11-3	TRBJ2-3	CASSLLAGGLYPQYF	TGTGCCAGCAGCCTCCTCGCGGGGGGGCTTTACCCGCAGTATTTT
few	TRBD1	TRBV6-2/TRBV6-3	TRBJ1-1	CASSVWDSEAFF	TGTGCCAGCAGCGTATGGGACAGTGAAGCTTTCTTT